One sample yielded the 7 T cell receptor beta chains listed below, sequenced in a study of cytomegalovirus exposure and HLA in healthy donors. PCR was performed using 60 Vbeta and 13 Jbeta primers. Sequencing used immunoSEQ multiplex PCR; TCRdb keeps in-frame clones, though not all of them. The sample carries about 150,000 clones, over 8% recorded once. What was sequenced was PBMCs. The receptors stem from a male donor in good health and CMV-seronegative.

The chain uses TRBV5-1 and TRBJ1-1; D call uncertain. This CDR3 comprises 20 residues. The V end lost 4 bases, the J end lost 2 bases, and 30 bases lay between the germline ends. Germline CDR1 is SGHRS and CDR2 is YFSETQ. As DNA, the CDR3 is TGCGCCAGCAGCCGTCTTGGGGTTTTAGAGGGATTAAGACTTAACACTGAAGCTTTCTTT. Protein product: CASSRLGVLEGLRLNTEAFF.

The V and J genes are TRBV7-9 and TRBJ1-6; D is uncertain. CDR1 is SEHNR, CDR2 FQNEAQ, per germline (reference sequence). The germline V and J ends were trimmed by 6 bases and 8 bases, with 17 bases remaining between them. The CDR3 runs 15 residues. The CDR3: CASSSGVGWDSPLHF. CDR3 nucleotides: TGTGCCAGCAGTTCTGGCGTCGGGTGGGATTCACCCCTCCACTTT.

The chain employs TRBV6-5 and TRBJ1-1, with D tentatively TRBD1 (6 bases). Germline lookup yields CDR1 MNHEY and CDR2 SVGAGI. The V end was cut by 5 bases, the J end by 7 bases, with 20 bases between. This CDR3 is 15 amino acids long. CDR3 in DNA: TGTGCCAGCAGTCCAATATCGGGGCCGACAGGTGAAGCTTTCTTT. The encoded protein is CASSPISGPTGEAFF.

This clone was seen more than once but under ten times. The chain employs TRBV5-1 and TRBJ1-6; D is uncertain. CDR1 is SGHRS and CDR2 is YFSETQ in the germline V gene. V was cut by 3 bases and J by 4 bases, with 5 bases left in between. This CDR3 contains 13 residues. The CDR3 reads CASSSRYNSPLHF. The CDR3, as DNA: TGCGCCAGCAGCTCCCGTTATAATTCACCCCTCCACTTT. Together with reference TRBV5-1 and TRBJ1-6, the CDR3 gives the full variable domain: KAGVTQTPRYLIKTRGQQVTLSCSPISGHRSVSWYQQTPGQGLQFLFEYFSETQRNKGNFPGRFSGRQFSNSRSEMNVSTLELGDSALYLCASSSRYNSPLHFGNGTRLTVT.

The genes are TRBV6-1 and TRBJ1-1, with D tentatively TRBD1 (6 bases). The V gene's germline CDR1 is MNHNS and CDR2 SASEGT. This CDR3 has 16 amino acids. Between the trimmed V and J ends, which lost 1 base and 4 bases, there was a span of 16 bases. The CDR3 reads CASSEVTGILSTEAFF. DNA for the CDR3: TGTGCCAGCAGTGAAGTAACAGGGATTTTGAGCACTGAAGCTTTCTTT.

The rearrangement joins TRBV5-6 to TRBJ2-7; TRBD1 matches 9 bases. The V gene's germline CDR1 is SGHDT and CDR2 YYEEEE. There are 15 residues in the CDR3. J gave up 1 base and V 4 bases, and 6 bases lay outside the gene matches. The CDR3 protein is CASSPGTGWSYEQYF. CDR3 nucleotides: TGTGCCAGCAGCCCCGGGACAGGGTGGTCCTACGAGCAGTACTTC. Looking up the rest from reference TRBV5-6 and TRBJ2-7 gives the full variable domain: DAGVTQSPTHLIKTRGQQVTLRCSPKSGHDTVSWYQQALGQGPQFIFQYYEEEERQRGNFPDRFSGHQFPNYSSELNVNALLLGDSALYLCASSPGTGWSYEQYFGPGTRLTVT.

This clone was found a few times. This chain connects TRBV18 to TRBJ1-4; 8 nucleotides agree with TRBD1. Germline trimming cut 3 bases from V and 2 bases from J; bases unmatched to any gene: 8. The CDR3 is made up of 17 amino acids. The germline V gene has CDR1 KGHSH and CDR2 LQKENI. As DNA, the CDR3 is TGTGCCAGCTCACCTCAGGGGGCCCATGGGACTAATGAAAAACTGTTTTTT. It specifies CASSPQGAHGTNEKLFF. Based on the CDR3 plus reference TRBV18 and TRBJ1-4, the full variable domain is NAGVMQNPRHLVRRRGQEARLRCSPMKGHSHVYWYRQLPEEGLKFMVYLQKENIIDESGMPKERFSAEFPKEGPSILRIQQVVRGDSAAYFCASSPQGAHGTNEKLFFGSGTQLSVL.